Below, one T cell receptor (beta chain) is given with its context. Its specificity is unknown. The sample originates from a study of cytomegalovirus exposure and HLA in healthy donors. Background on the study: Of the donors genotyped, some 400 in all, about 80% fell in the Caucasian-associated ancestry cluster. General study results and limits: A missense DCLRE1C variant was associated with V- and J-gene trimming of TCR beta chains in a later analysis, and an independent cohort replicated the association. Most TCR beta V segments were productive about 87% or about 30% of the time in an earlier analysis. Later analysis placed DRB1 highest and HLA-C lowest in TCR association rates, which differed by HLA locus.

The study ran its PCR with 60 Vbeta and 13 Jbeta primers. The data were produced by immunoSEQ multiplex PCR, yet TCRdb's version contains in-frame clones alone and is incomplete. The table for this sample gives under 95,000 clones. With 5 bases clipped from V and 2 bases from J, the junction kept 6 bases outside the gene matches. The CDR3 has 14 residues. Germline V gene sequence: CDR1 SEHNR, CDR2 FQNEAQ (reference sequence). The sequence came from a female donor in good health and CMV-seropositive. Sequenced: PBMCs. V and J are TRBV7-9 and TRBJ2-7; the match to TRBD1 covers 7 bases. CDR3 in DNA: TGTGCCAGCAGCCGGGACAGACTAACCTACGAGCAGTACTTC. It translates to CASSRDRLTYEQYF.